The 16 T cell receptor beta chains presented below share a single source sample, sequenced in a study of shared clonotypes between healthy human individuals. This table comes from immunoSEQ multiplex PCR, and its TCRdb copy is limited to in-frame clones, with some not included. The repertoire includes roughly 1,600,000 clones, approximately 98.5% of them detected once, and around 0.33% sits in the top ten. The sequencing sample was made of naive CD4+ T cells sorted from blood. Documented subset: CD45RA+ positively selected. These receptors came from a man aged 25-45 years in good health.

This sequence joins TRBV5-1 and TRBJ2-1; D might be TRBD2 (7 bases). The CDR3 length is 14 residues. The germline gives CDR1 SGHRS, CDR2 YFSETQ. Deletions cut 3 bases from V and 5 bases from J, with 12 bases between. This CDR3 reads CASSYKGGDNEQFF. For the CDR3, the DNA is TGCGCCAGCAGCTATAAAGGGGGGGACAATGAGCAGTTCTTC.

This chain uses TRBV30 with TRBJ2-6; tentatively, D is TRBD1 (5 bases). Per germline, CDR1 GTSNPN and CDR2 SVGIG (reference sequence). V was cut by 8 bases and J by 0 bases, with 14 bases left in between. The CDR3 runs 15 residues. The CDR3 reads CAGHLGISGANVLTF. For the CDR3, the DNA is TGTGCCGGACACCTAGGGATCTCTGGGGCCAACGTCCTGACTTTC.

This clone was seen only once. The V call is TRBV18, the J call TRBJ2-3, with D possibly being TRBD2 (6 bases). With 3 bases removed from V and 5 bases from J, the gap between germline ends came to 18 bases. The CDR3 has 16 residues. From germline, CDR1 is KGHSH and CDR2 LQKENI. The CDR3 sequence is CASSPLAGRSEDTQYF. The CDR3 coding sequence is TGTGCCAGCTCACCGTTGGCAGGGAGGTCAGAAGATACGCAGTATTTT.

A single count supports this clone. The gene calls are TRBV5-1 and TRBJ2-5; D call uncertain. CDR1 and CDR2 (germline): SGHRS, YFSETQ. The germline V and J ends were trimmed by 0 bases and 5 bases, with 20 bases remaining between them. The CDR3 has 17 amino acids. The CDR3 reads CASSLADHRAHGETQYF. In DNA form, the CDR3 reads TGCGCCAGCAGCTTGGCTGATCATCGAGCGCACGGGGAGACCCAGTACTTC.

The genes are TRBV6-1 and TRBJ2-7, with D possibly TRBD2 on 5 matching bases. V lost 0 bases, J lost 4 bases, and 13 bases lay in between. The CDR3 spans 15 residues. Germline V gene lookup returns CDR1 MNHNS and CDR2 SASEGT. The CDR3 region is CASSEAERIRYEQYF. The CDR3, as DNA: TGTGCCAGCAGTGAAGCAGAGCGGATAAGATACGAGCAGTACTTC.

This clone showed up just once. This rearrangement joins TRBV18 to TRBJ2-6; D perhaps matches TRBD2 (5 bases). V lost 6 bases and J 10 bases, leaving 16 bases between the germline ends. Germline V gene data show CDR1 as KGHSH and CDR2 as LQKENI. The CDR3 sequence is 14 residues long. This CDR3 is CASSPSGNRNVLTF. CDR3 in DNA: TGTGCCAGCTCTCCCAGCGGAAATAGGAACGTCCTGACTTTC.

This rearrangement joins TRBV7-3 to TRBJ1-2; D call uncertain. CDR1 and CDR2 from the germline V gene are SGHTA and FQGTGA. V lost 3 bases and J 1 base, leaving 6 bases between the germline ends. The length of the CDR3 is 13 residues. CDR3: CASSFSHNYGYTF. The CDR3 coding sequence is TGTGCCAGCAGCTTTTCGCATAACTATGGCTACACCTTC.

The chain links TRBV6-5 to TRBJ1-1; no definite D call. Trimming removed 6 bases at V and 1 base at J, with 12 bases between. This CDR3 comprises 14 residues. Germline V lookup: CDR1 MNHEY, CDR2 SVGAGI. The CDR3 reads CASSFSGRNTEAFF. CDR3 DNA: TGTGCCAGCAGCTTCTCGGGCAGGAACACTGAAGCTTTCTTT.

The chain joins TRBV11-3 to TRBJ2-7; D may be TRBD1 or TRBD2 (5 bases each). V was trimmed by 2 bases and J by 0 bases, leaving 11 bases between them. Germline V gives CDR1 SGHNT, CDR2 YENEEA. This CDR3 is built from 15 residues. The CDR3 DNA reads TGTGCCAGCAGCTTAAATAGGGACGGCTCCTACGAGCAGTACTTC. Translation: CASSLNRDGSYEQYF.

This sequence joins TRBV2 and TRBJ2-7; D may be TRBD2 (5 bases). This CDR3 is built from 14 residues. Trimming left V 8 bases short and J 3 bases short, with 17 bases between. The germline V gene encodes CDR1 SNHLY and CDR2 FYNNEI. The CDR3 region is CASGPRLADYEQYF. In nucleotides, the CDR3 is TGTGCCAGCGGCCCCCGGCTAGCTGACTACGAGCAGTACTTC. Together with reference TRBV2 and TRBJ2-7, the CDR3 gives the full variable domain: EPEVTQTPSHQVTQMGQEVILRCVPISNHLYFYWYRQILGQKVEFLVSFYNNEISEKSEIFDDQFSVERPDGSNFTLKIRSTKLEDSAMYFCASGPRLADYEQYFGPGTRLTVT.

CDR3 in DNA: TGTGCCAGCAAAGGGGTGTACCAAGAGACCCAGTACTTC. This gives the protein CASKGVYQETQYF. The chain couples TRBV27 to TRBJ2-5; a weak D match, TRBD1 (5 bases). V lost 7 bases and J 0 bases, leaving 9 bases between the germline ends. The germline V gene has CDR1 MNHEY and CDR2 SMNVEV (reference sequence). The CDR3 length is 13 residues.

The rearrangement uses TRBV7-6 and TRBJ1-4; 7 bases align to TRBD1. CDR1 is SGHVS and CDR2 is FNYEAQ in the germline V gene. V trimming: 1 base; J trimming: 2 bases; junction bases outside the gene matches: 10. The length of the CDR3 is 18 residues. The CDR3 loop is CASSLESRGMLTNEKLFF. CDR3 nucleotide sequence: TGTGCCAGCAGCTTAGAATCCAGGGGGATGCTCACTAATGAAAAACTGTTTTTT.

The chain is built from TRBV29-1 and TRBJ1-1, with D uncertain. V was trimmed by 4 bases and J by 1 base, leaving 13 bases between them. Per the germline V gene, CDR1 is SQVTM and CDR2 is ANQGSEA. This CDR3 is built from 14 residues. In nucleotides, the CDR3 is TGCAGCGTTGGGAGGGTTCTTTCGAACACTGAAGCTTTCTTT. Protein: CSVGRVLSNTEAFF. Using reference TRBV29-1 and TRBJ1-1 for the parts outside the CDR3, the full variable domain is SAVISQKPSRDICQRGTSLTIQCQVDSQVTMMFWYRQQPGQSLTLIATANQGSEATYESGFVIDKFPISRPNLTFSTLTVSNMSPEDSSIYLCSVGRVLSNTEAFFGQGTRLTVV.

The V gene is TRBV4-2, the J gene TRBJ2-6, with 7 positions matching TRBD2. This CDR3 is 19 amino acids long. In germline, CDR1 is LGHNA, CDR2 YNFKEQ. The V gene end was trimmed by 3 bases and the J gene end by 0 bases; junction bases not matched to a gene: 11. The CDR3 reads CASSHPGGHMLSGANVLTF. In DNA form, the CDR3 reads TGTGCCAGCAGCCACCCGGGAGGCCATATGCTCTCTGGGGCCAACGTCCTGACTTTC.

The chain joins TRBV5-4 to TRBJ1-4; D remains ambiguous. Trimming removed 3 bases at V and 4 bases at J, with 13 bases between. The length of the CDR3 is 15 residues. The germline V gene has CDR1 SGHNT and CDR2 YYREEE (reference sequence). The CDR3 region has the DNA TGTGCCAGCAGCTCAGGCAGAGCCAATAATGAAAAACTGTTTTTT. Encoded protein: CASSSGRANNEKLFF.

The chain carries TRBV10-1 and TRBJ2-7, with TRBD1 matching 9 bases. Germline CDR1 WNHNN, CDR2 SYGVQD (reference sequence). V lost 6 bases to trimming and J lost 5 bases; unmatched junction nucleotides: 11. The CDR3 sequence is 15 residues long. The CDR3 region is CASSPWGTGCDEQYF. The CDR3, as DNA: TGCGCCAGCAGCCCATGGGGGACAGGGTGCGACGAGCAGTACTTC.